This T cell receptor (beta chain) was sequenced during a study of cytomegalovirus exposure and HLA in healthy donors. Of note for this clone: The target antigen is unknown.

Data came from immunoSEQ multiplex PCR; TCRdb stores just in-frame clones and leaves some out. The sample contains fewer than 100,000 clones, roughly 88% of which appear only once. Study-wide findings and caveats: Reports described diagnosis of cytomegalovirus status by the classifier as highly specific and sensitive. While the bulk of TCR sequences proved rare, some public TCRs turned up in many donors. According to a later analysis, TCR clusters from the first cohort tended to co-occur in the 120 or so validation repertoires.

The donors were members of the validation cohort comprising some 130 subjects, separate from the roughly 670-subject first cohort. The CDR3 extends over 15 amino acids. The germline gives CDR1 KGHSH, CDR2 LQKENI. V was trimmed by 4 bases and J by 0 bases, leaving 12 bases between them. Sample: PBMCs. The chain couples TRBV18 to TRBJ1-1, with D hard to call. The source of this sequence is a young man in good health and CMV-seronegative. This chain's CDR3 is CASSRTTTVNTEAFF. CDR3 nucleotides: TGTGCCAGCTCACGCACAACTACGGTGAACACTGAAGCTTTCTTT.